A single sample gave rise to the 15 T cell receptor beta chains below, sequenced in a study of tumor and adjacent non-tumor tissue in lung cancer. TCRbeta libraries were built with three rounds of nested PCR, modified from ARM-PCR. TCRdb processed the multiplex PCR reads anew with MiXCR; each CDR3 protein has one entry. Here the sample spans over 80,000 distinct CDR3 sequences, 80% being singletons. RNA was extracted from bulk tissue without any cell sorting. The normal lung tissue was taken more than 3 cm from the tumor edge. Sequenced material: distant non-tumor lung tissue. All receptors derive from a man in his sixties with small cell lung cancer.

Details on this clonotype: Given a much more abundant clone one base away, this may be a read error. The chain recombines TRBV20-1 with TRBJ1-5; D gene ambiguous. CDR3 length: 12 amino acids. Trimming shortened V by 7 bases and J by 2 bases, and 9 bases separated the two germline ends. CDR1 DFQATT and CDR2 SNEGSKA come from the germline V gene (reference sequence). Here the CDR3 DNA reads TGCAGTGTTAGTAGCGGCAATCAGCCCCAGCATTTT. Its translation: CSVSSGNQPQHF.

This clonotype was observed a single time. The chain links TRBV7-9 to TRBJ1-1, with 11 bases that match TRBD1. Germline V gene data show CDR1 as SEHNR and CDR2 as FQNEAQ (reference sequence). CDR3 size: 15 residues. The CDR3 reads CVSSIRDRGILEAFF. The CDR3 coding sequence is TGTGTTAGCAGCATACGGGACAGGGGGATTCTCGAAGCTTTCTTT.

To note about this clonotype: No conserved phenylalanine or tryptophan ends this CDR3, so it is likely a read error. This chain uses TRBV5-5 with TRBJ1-5; TRBD1 might be the D (5 bases). This CDR3 has 14 amino acids. CDR1 and CDR2 from the germline V gene are SGHKS and YYEKEE (reference sequence). The germline V and J ends were trimmed by 0 bases and 7 bases, with 11 bases remaining between them. The CDR3, as DNA: TGTGCCAGCAGCTTGGCAGGGAGTACCCAGCCCCAGCATTTG. Residues: CASSLAGSTQPQHL.

The CDR3 protein is CANDSSNQPQHF. Here the CDR3 DNA reads TGTGCCAACGACAGTAGCAATCAGCCCCAGCATTTT. This chain connects TRBV28 to TRBJ1-5, with D possibly matching TRBD1 (5 bases). The CDR3 runs to 12 residues. Deletions cut 10 bases from V and 0 bases from J, with 7 bases between. The germline V gene encodes CDR1 MDHEN and CDR2 SYDVKM.

In regard to this clonotype: The junction departs from germline at one end; a sequencing error may be responsible. The rearrangement uses TRBV11-2 and TRBJ2-2, with D possibly TRBD2 on 6 matching bases. Germline lookup yields CDR1 SGHAT and CDR2 FQNNGV. The CDR3 is made up of 14 amino acids. CDR3 region: CVSSLARDTEELFF. The DNA for the CDR3 is TGTGTCAGCAGCTTAGCGCGGGATACCGAGGAGCTGTTTTTT.

As to this clonotype: A junction boundary mismatches the germline segment, possibly from a read error. The rearrangement uses TRBV6-1 and TRBJ1-2; possible D gene TRBD1, 6 bases. Germline-derived CDR1 and CDR2 are MNHNS and SASEGT. The CDR3 has 16 amino acids. The CDR3 spells CASSAQGADSLYGYTF. The CDR3 DNA is TGCGCCAGCAGTGCACAGGGTGCCGATAGTTTGTATGGCTACACCTTC.

Comment on this clonotype: The junction and the germline gene differ at one end; a read error may be behind it. The V gene is TRBV14, the J gene TRBJ2-2, with 9 bases fitting TRBD2. Per germline, CDR1 SGHDN and CDR2 FVKESK. The CDR3 is made up of 16 amino acids. The CDR3 loop is CTSSQRGLADSGELFF. CDR3 DNA: TGTACCAGCAGCCAACGGGGACTAGCCGACAGCGGGGAGCTGTTTTTT.

The genes are TRBV29-1 and TRBJ2-2; D is undetermined. Germline lookup yields CDR1 SQVTM and CDR2 ANQGSEA. The CDR3 loop spans 14 amino acids. The CDR3 region is CITTPIRNTGELFF. CDR3 nucleotide sequence: TGCATCACTACACCGATCAGGAACACCGGGGAGCTGTTTTTT.

Regarding this clonotype: At one end, the junction sequence differs from germline, possibly due to a read error. The DNA for the CDR3 is TGTGCCAGCAGTGTTGGGACAAGGGTAGCAGACGGGGAGCTCTTTTTT. Translating gives CASSVGTRVADGELFF. The gene calls are TRBV6-1 and TRBJ2-2; possible D gene TRBD1, 6 bases. The CDR3 is 16 residues long. Germline CDR1 and CDR2: MNHNS and SASEGT.

This clonotype was detected a few times. A much larger clone lies one base from this, so it may be a read error. J is TRBJ1-5 and V is TRBV6-1, with 8 bases fitting TRBD1. The germline V gene encodes CDR1 MNHNS and CDR2 SASEGT. This CDR3 is built from 16 residues. The CDR3 protein is CASSGSGGMSNQSQHF. The CDR3 nucleotides read TGTGCCAGCAGTGGCTCAGGGGGCATGAGCAATCAGTCCCAGCATTTT.

Comments on this clonotype: Since a much larger clone is just one base distant, this may be a read error. The rearrangement joins TRBV30 to TRBJ1-5; D unresolved. The CDR3 length is 12 residues. CDR1 is GTSNPN, CDR2 SVGIG, per germline (reference sequence). For the CDR3, the DNA is TGTGCCTGGAGCGCCGGGGATCAGCCCCATCATTTT. This translates into CAWSAGDQPHHF.

With respect to this clonotype: Germline and junction disagree at one end, which may indicate a read error. The V call is TRBV12-3 or TRBV12-4, the J call TRBJ2-2; tentative D call: TRBD2 (5 bases). CDR3 size: 14 residues. DNA of the CDR3: TGTGCCAACAGCTCTACTCAGATCACCGGGGAGCTGCTTTTT. Protein product: CANSSTQITGELLF.

A single count supports this clonotype. The rearrangement uses TRBV11-2 and TRBJ2-1; a possible D gene is TRBD1 (6 bases). Trimming cost V 1 base and J 10 bases, with 23 bases left between them. Germline V gene lookup returns CDR1 SGHAT and CDR2 FQNNGV. This CDR3 contains 17 residues. CDR3 in amino acids: CASSLVTGRSSYSEQFF. CDR3 in DNA: TGTGCCAGCAGCTTAGTGACAGGCCGGAGCTCCTACAGCGAGCAGTTCTTC.

The chain uses TRBV7-2 and TRBJ2-7; D is possibly TRBD2 (6 bases). The V gene's germline CDR1 is SGHTA and CDR2 FQGNSA. Trimming pared 2 bases from V and 4 bases from J, leaving 12 bases between. The CDR3 extends over 14 amino acids. The CDR3: CTSSLYPGAYEQYF. CDR3 nucleotide sequence: TGTACCAGCAGCTTATATCCGGGAGCTTACGAGCAGTACTTC.

Comments on this clonotype: The CDR3 end shows no conserved phenylalanine or tryptophan, and so a read error is likely. V gene TRBV6-5 combines with J gene TRBJ2-3, with D possibly matching TRBD2 (5 bases). Germline CDR1 MNHEY, CDR2 SVGAGI. This CDR3 is 13 amino acids long. CDR3 DNA: TGTGCTAGCAGTTTCGGGGGCACAGATACGCAGTATTTA. Translating it yields CASSFGGTDTQYL.